These 20 T cell receptor beta chains originate from one sample sequenced in a study of human T cells and chemical hapten exposure (dated by TCRdb to about 2021). The library relied on RACE. TCRdb names NextSeq 500 as the instrument used. TCRdb trimmed public reads at Q25 via fastp, called clones via MiXCR and kept in-frame beta chains. Each CDR3 protein appears once, grouped with its most common genes and DNA. In this sample the table shows 200,000 to 300,000 distinct CDR3 sequences, approximately 8.6% of which occur a single time. The ten largest make up 2% to 3% of the sample. The time point label here, explained by the study, means: pre-sensitization, week 0. The intended sense of this specimen's treatment or condition label: therapeutic diphenylcyclopropenone sensitization with weekly scalp DPC. The sequenced sample was whole blood, obtained in connection with sensitization to the hapten diphenylcyclopropenone (DPC). All receptors derive from a middle-aged woman with alopecia areata. Some clones in this sample may be carry-over from other donors' samples.

This clonotype was detected ten times or more. The genes are TRBV7-3 and TRBJ2-1; 7 bases line up with TRBD2. CDR3 length equals 15 residues. In germline, CDR1 is SGHTA, CDR2 FQGTGA. The ends lost 0 bases at V and 7 bases at J; junction bases unmatched: 6. CDR3 region: CASSLTGTKGNEQFF. The CDR3 region has the DNA TGTGCCAGCAGCTTAACGGGGACTAAAGGGAATGAGCAGTTCTTC.

This clonotype showed up many times. The V gene is TRBV5-5, the J gene TRBJ2-3; D possibly corresponds to TRBD2 (6 bases). This CDR3 region has 15 residues. Germline V gene data show CDR1 as SGHKS and CDR2 as YYEKEE (reference sequence). The V end lost 5 bases, the J end lost 5 bases, and 18 bases lay between the germline ends. In DNA form, the CDR3 reads TGTGCCAGCAGTCTTCGGAGGGAGCTGGGAGATACGCAGTATTTT. Its protein is CASSLRRELGDTQYF.

This clonotype was recorded a few times. The chain combines TRBV29-1 with TRBJ1-5, with D tentatively TRBD1 (6 bases). Germline-derived CDR1 and CDR2 are SQVTM and ANQGSEA. Trimming removed 4 bases from V and 7 bases from J, with 14 bases in between. The CDR3 runs 13 residues. The CDR3 bases are TGCAGCGTTGGAGGCCGGGACAACCAGCCCCAGCATTTT. Protein: CSVGGRDNQPQHF.

A few counts support this clonotype. V and J are TRBV9 and TRBJ2-2; 7 bases are shared with TRBD2. Germline V CDR1 and CDR2: SGDLS, YYNGEE. With V trimmed by 0 bases and J by 4 bases, 6 bases remained unmatched. This CDR3 spans 16 amino acids. The CDR3 bases are TGTGCCAGCAGCGTAGAGGGTACTAGCGCCACCGGGGAGCTGTTTTTT. Its translation is CASSVEGTSATGELFF.

This clonotype appeared many times. The CDR3 sequence is CASSLGQPNTGELFF. CDR3 DNA sequence: TGTGCCAGCAGCCTGGGACAGCCGAACACCGGGGAGCTGTTTTTT. The rearrangement links TRBV7-2 to TRBJ2-2; 7 bases align to TRBD1. CDR3 size: 15 residues. J was trimmed by 0 bases and V by 5 bases; bases with no gene match: 3. Per the germline V gene, CDR1 is SGHTA and CDR2 is FQGNSA.

This clonotype has more than one count but fewer than ten. V and J are TRBV5-5 and TRBJ1-1, with no clear D. The V end lost 3 bases, the J end lost 1 base, and 10 bases lay between the germline ends. The CDR3 spans 14 residues. The V gene's germline CDR1 is SGHKS and CDR2 YYEKEE (reference sequence). CDR3 region: CASSWGGENTEAFF. The CDR3 nucleotides are TGTGCCAGCAGCTGGGGAGGTGAGAACACTGAAGCTTTCTTT.

The chain links TRBV12-3 or TRBV12-4 to TRBJ2-3, with unresolved D. The CDR3 has 15 amino acids. The germline V and J ends were trimmed by 7 bases and 0 bases, with 14 bases remaining between them. The CDR3 is CASTSAWVSTDTQYF. The DNA of the CDR3 is TGTGCCAGCACCTCTGCCTGGGTCAGCACAGATACGCAGTATTTT.

This clonotype was detected many times. An end of the junction does not agree with germline; a read error may underlie this. The rearrangement joins TRBV19 to TRBJ1-2; D is undetermined. The CDR3 is 15 amino acids. Germline-derived CDR1 and CDR2 are LNHDA and SQIVND (reference sequence). The CDR3: CASSIGPGLDYGYTF. The CDR3 DNA reads as TGTGCCAGTAGTATAGGACCGGGGTTGGACTACGGCTACACCTTC.

This clonotype turned up a few times. V usage is TRBV28 and J usage is TRBJ2-7; TRBD2 matches 10 bases. The CDR3 totals 17 residues. From germline, CDR1 is MDHEN and CDR2 SYDVKM. The ends lost 3 bases at V and 2 bases at J; junction bases unmatched: 10. The CDR3 bases are TGTGCCAGCAGTTTGGCCCCTTCTAGCGGGAGACCCTACGAGCAGTACTTC. It is translated as CASSLAPSSGRPYEQYF.

This clonotype was observed a few times. The chain uses TRBV9 and TRBJ1-4; no clear D. This CDR3 is built from 14 residues. V gave up 4 bases and J gave up 5 bases, with 12 bases separating them. Germline V lookup: CDR1 SGDLS, CDR2 YYNGEE. The CDR3 is CASSIGKGNEKLFF. The DNA for the CDR3 is TGTGCCAGCAGCATTGGGAAAGGCAATGAAAAACTGTTTTTT.

This clonotype has just a few counts. CDR3 loop: CASSKGLAGGVISNEQFF. CDR3 nucleotide sequence: TGTGCCAGTAGTAAGGGACTAGCGGGAGGAGTTATATCTAATGAGCAGTTCTTC. The chain recombines TRBV19 with TRBJ2-1; 15 bases align to TRBD2. V dropped 4 bases and J dropped 7; count of bases not matched to a gene: 11. The CDR3 is 18 amino acids. CDR1 and CDR2 from the germline V gene are LNHDA and SQIVND (reference sequence).

J is TRBJ2-7 and V is TRBV6-5; TRBD2 agrees at 8 bases. CDR3 size: 15 residues. Germline V gene sequence: CDR1 MNHEY, CDR2 SVGAGI. After removal of 8 bases from V and 4 bases from J, the junction contained 13 bases not matched to a gene. Written as DNA, the CDR3 is TGTGCCAGCGGAGCGGCCGGGACTAGTGTTTACGAGCAGTACTTC. This encodes CASGAAGTSVYEQYF.

This clonotype was counted a few times. The rearrangement joins TRBV11-3 to TRBJ2-2; D is unclear. Per the germline V gene, CDR1 is SGHNT and CDR2 is YENEEA. V gave up 1 base and J gave up 0 bases, with 9 bases separating them. This CDR3 is built from 16 residues. CDR3: CASSLVGAPNTGELFF. The DNA of the CDR3 is TGTGCCAGCAGCTTAGTAGGAGCACCGAACACCGGGGAGCTGTTTTTT.

CDR3 nucleotide sequence: TGTGCCAGCAGATCGGACACTAACTATGGCTACACCTTC. It codes for CASRSDTNYGYTF. This sequence joins TRBV5-6 and TRBJ1-2, with D possibly TRBD1 on 5 matching bases. The CDR3 is made up of 13 amino acids. Germline V gene sequence: CDR1 SGHDT, CDR2 YYEEEE. Deletions cut 5 bases from V and 0 bases from J, with 8 bases between.

This clonotype has just a few counts. The V gene is TRBV18, the J gene TRBJ2-6, with D unclear. Germline CDR1 is KGHSH and CDR2 is LQKENI. This CDR3 comprises 15 residues. The V end lost 2 bases, the J end lost 0 bases, and 5 bases lay between the germline ends. CDR3: CASSPGNSGANVLTF. CDR3 in DNA: TGTGCCAGCTCACCAGGAAACTCTGGGGCCAACGTCCTGACTTTC.

The chain has TRBV18 and TRBJ2-5, with D maybe TRBD1 (6 bases). Trimming shortened V by 0 bases and J by 0 bases, and 14 bases separated the two germline ends. Germline CDR1 KGHSH, CDR2 LQKENI. The CDR3 length is 17 residues. In nucleotides, the CDR3 is TGTGCCAGCTCACCACCCGGGACAACCTCGTACCAAGAGACCCAGTACTTC. Its translation: CASSPPGTTSYQETQYF.

Only a few counts were recorded for this clonotype. The J gene is TRBJ2-1, the V gene TRBV29-1, with 9 bases identical to TRBD1. The CDR3 runs 14 residues. V lost 5 bases and J lost 7; bases outside the gene matches: 9. Germline CDR1 reads SQVTM; CDR2 reads ANQGSEA. The CDR3: CSVSRGTGRNEQFF. CDR3 DNA sequence: TGCAGCGTTTCCCGTGGGACAGGGAGGAATGAGCAGTTCTTC.

The rearrangement links TRBV7-9 to TRBJ2-2, with D unresolved. Trimming removed 4 bases from V and 0 bases from J, with 6 bases in between. CDR1 and CDR2 (germline): SEHNR, FQNEAQ (reference sequence). CDR3 length: 14 residues. In DNA, the CDR3 is TGTGCCAGCAGCTGGGCCGCGAACACCGGGGAGCTGTTTTTT. Protein product: CASSWAANTGELFF.

This clonotype was observed a few times. The rearrangement uses TRBV19 and TRBJ1-6, with D uncertain. Trimming pared 3 bases from V and 6 bases from J, leaving 9 bases between. The CDR3 length is 14 residues. Germline loops: CDR1 LNHDA, CDR2 SQIVND (reference sequence). CDR3: CASSIAVANSPLHF. Here the CDR3 DNA reads TGTGCCAGTAGTATCGCGGTCGCTAATTCACCCCTCCACTTT.

This clonotype was picked up many times. The chain recombines TRBV28 with TRBJ2-5; 8 nucleotides match TRBD1. After removal of 6 bases from V and 3 bases from J, the junction contained 6 bases not matched to a gene. The CDR3 extends over 14 amino acids. Per the germline V gene, CDR1 is MDHEN and CDR2 is SYDVKM. The CDR3 DNA sequence: TGTGCCAGCAGCTCTCCGGACAGGGAAGAGACCCAGTACTTC. It translates to CASSSPDREETQYF.